These 6 T cell receptor beta chains came from one sample sequenced in a study of blood T cell repertoires in COVID-19 (dated by TCRdb to 2019 to 2021). The library was prepared using the immunoSEQ multiplex PCR assay. The source is immuneACCESS, and TCRdb retained only in-frame sequences with V and J called. Part of the clones is not carried over; for the studies checked, unresolved V genes explain less than half of this, and the remainder is unexplained. The sample table shows about 280,000 clones, and approximately 82% are seen once. The top ten hold about 5% of the sample. Material: PBMCs or T cells enriched from blood (not recorded which). Receptors were obtained from a man in his forties who had been exposed to COVID-19.

This clone was counted only a few times. This rearrangement joins TRBV5-6 to TRBJ2-3; D gene ambiguous. Trimming left V 4 bases short and J 8 bases short, with 11 bases between. The V gene's germline CDR1 is SGHDT and CDR2 YYEEEE. This CDR3 is built from 12 residues. DNA for the CDR3: TGTGCCAGCAGCCTGAGGAAGTCTACGCAGTATTTT. Its protein is CASSLRKSTQYF.

In its sample, this clone was seen a few times. This sample also contains other DNA sequences that code for the same CDR3. J is TRBJ2-7 and V is TRBV30; 8 nucleotides agree with TRBD2. Germline CDR1 GTSNPN, CDR2 SVGIG (reference sequence). CDR3 length equals 13 residues. V was pared by 0 bases and J by 6 bases, with 4 bases of the junction left unmatched. In DNA form, the CDR3 reads TGTGCCTGGAGTGTACCCGGGACTAGCGAGCAGTACTTC. This encodes CAWSVPGTSEQYF.

V is TRBV3-1 (or the pseudogene TRBV3-2) and J is TRBJ2-5; 8 nucleotides match TRBD2. This CDR3 spans 17 amino acids. V dropped 0 bases and J dropped 1; count of bases not matched to a gene: 7. CDR1 is LGHDT, CDR2 YNNKEL, per germline (reference sequence). CDR3 bases: TGTGCCAGCAGCCAAGAACGGGAGGGCGGGAGCCAAGAGACCCAGTACTTC. Protein: CASSQEREGGSQETQYF.

The V and J genes are TRBV9 and TRBJ2-7, with 7 positions matching TRBD2. V shed 4 bases, J shed 1 base, and the junction held 5 bases outside the gene matches. The CDR3 runs to 14 residues. CDR1 SGDLS and CDR2 YYNGEE come from the germline V gene. CDR3 loop: CASSKTGGSYEQYF. CDR3 sequence (DNA): TGTGCCAGCAGCAAAACGGGAGGATCCTACGAGCAGTACTTC.

The rearrangement joins TRBV30 to TRBJ2-1; D ambiguous. CDR1 and CDR2 from the germline V gene are GTSNPN and SVGIG (reference sequence). V shed 3 bases and J shed 10 bases, with 13 bases lying between them. This CDR3 spans 12 amino acids. The CDR3 loop reads CAWSPSQREQFF. The CDR3, as DNA: TGTGCCTGGAGCCCTTCCCAGAGGGAGCAGTTCTTC.

The chain is built from TRBV5-1 and TRBJ1-1; TRBD1 might be the D (5 bases). The V end was cut by 1 base, the J end by 4 bases, with 14 bases between. The germline gives CDR1 SGHRS, CDR2 YFSETQ. CDR3 length: 15 amino acids. The CDR3 nucleotides read TGCGCCAGCAGCTTGCGGGGGAGGGGTGGCACTGAAGCTTTCTTT. Translating it yields CASSLRGRGGTEAFF.